This T cell receptor (beta chain) was identified in a study of human T cells and chemical hapten exposure. Each CDR3 protein gets one entry after TCRdb re-called the RACE reads with MiXCR. Seen here are about 190,000 distinct CDR3 sequences, around 25% observed once, and the top ten hold approximately 2.3%. Time point reported: patch test 3, about 24 weeks after DPC sensitization. Treatment of the sample: therapeutic diphenylcyclopropenone sensitization with weekly scalp DPC. V was clipped by 2 bases and J by 2 bases, with 19 bases between them. Germline V gene sequence: CDR1 LGHNA, CDR2 YSLEER. This CDR3 contains 17 residues. This clonotype showed up many times.

This receptor was obtained from a woman aged 35 to 49 with alopecia areata. Some clones in this sample may be carry-over from other donors' samples. Here the sequenced sample was whole blood, taken in connection with sensitization to the hapten diphenylcyclopropenone (DPC). The chain is built from TRBV4-3 and TRBJ2-7; D not certain. The CDR3 bases are TGCGCCAGCAGCCAACAATTACCGGGTCTAAGTCCCTACGAGCAGTACTTC. The encoded protein is CASSQQLPGLSPYEQYF.